Below, one TCR beta chain is given with its context. The CDR3 goes on 3 residues after the read ends, and that part is filled in from the germline J gene. This CDR3 comprises 17 residues. V shed 3 bases and J 5 bases; nucleotides not matched to a gene: 16. Germline V lookup: CDR1 SGHRS, CDR2 YFSETQ. These data are taken from a study of Tregs in tolerant kidney transplant recipients. The nonmyeloablative bone marrow transplants came from related graft donors, with transient mixed chimerism. Method: immunoSEQ multiplex PCR; TCRdb's copy keeps in-frame clones and lacks some. In all, the sample yields about 15,000 clones.

The sequencing here drew on CD4+ T cells from blood (PBMCs), taken 12 months after the transplant. The chain employs TRBV5-1 and TRBJ2-5; TRBD1 aligns across 7 bases. This TCR derives from a human patient who received a combined kidney and bone marrow transplant. Some T cells may be graft donor cells. The CDR3 loop reads CASSWGLGDRESETQYF. The covered CDR3 bases are TGCGCCAGCAGCTGGGGGTTGGGAGACAGGGAAAGTGAGACC.